This TCR beta chain emerged from a study of cytomegalovirus exposure and HLA in healthy donors. Study observations and caveats: A subsequent analysis found that TCR clusters from the first cohort also tended to co-occur in the 120 validation repertoires, with less than 95% of cluster scores above 0.

Assay: immunoSEQ multiplex PCR; the TCRdb copy retains only in-frame clones and omits some. The sample gives about 120,000 clones, 88% of which show up once; more than 5% is in the top ten. CDR3 length equals 15 residues. From germline, CDR1 is SSHAT and CDR2 FNYEAQ (reference sequence). Concerning this clone: The antigen is unknown. Mismatch with germline at one junction end may stem from a read error.

This receptor was identified in a woman between 18 and 30 years old in good health and CMV-seropositive. Source material: PBMCs. V and J are TRBV7-7 and TRBJ1-4; no definite D call. The CDR3, as DNA: TGTGCTAGCAGCTTAGGGAGTGCAACTAATGAAAAACTGTTTTTT. This gives the protein CASSLGSATNEKLFF.